Listed below are T cell receptor beta chains from one sample, sequenced in a study of control samples from healthy donors and cancer patients. The method was immunoSEQ multiplex PCR; TCRdb's version includes in-frame clones alone and lacks a portion of them. The table includes about 22,000 clones, roughly 84% detected once. The sample was PBMCs. These receptors were collected from a man aged 55 to 70 with colorectal cancer. Each CDR3 is given with its conserved first and last residue. A D gene is named only where the DNA matches it firmly. Part of the rows lack a size; the others show once, few, many or a class for expanded clones.

j_call: TRBJ1-3; v_call: TRBV5-1; clone_size: -; d_call: -; cdr3_aa: CASSQAKLGSDGSGNTIYF; cdr3_nt: TGCGCCAGCAGCCAGGCGAAGTTGGGCAGCGACGGCTCTGGAAACACCATATATTTT
j_call: TRBJ1-2; v_call: TRBV6-5; clone_size: -; d_call: -; cdr3_aa: CASSYDGTSYGYTF; cdr3_nt: TGTGCCAGCAGTTACGACGGGACGAGCTATGGCTACACCTTC
j_call: TRBJ1-4; v_call: TRBV5-6; clone_size: -; d_call: TRBD1; cdr3_aa: CASSLVQGDEKLFF; cdr3_nt: TGTGCCAGCAGCTTGGTTCAGGGGGATGAAAAACTGTTTTTT
j_call: TRBJ1-6; v_call: TRBV4-3; clone_size: -; d_call: TRBD1; cdr3_aa: CASSPTGGQDSPLHF; cdr3_nt: TGCGCCAGCAGCCCTACAGGGGGCCAGGATTCACCCCTCCACTTT
j_call: TRBJ2-3; v_call: TRBV7-2; clone_size: -; d_call: -; cdr3_aa: CASSLGWGGADTQYF; cdr3_nt: TGTGCCAGCAGCTTAGGGTGGGGGGGCGCAGATACGCAGTATTTT
j_call: TRBJ2-3; v_call: TRBV5-1; clone_size: -; d_call: -; cdr3_aa: CASSLGALASTDTQYF; cdr3_nt: TGCGCCAGCAGCTTGGGGGCCTTAGCAAGCACAGATACGCAGTATTTT
j_call: TRBJ2-4; v_call: TRBV6-5; clone_size: -; d_call: -; cdr3_aa: CASELLAKNIQYF; cdr3_nt: TGTGCCAGCGAGTTGCTAGCCAAAAACATTCAGTACTTC
j_call: TRBJ2-1; v_call: TRBV9; clone_size: -; d_call: TRBD2; cdr3_aa: CASSSRGGGYNEQFF; cdr3_nt: TGTGCCAGCAGCTCGCGGGGGGGCGGATACAATGAGCAGTTCTTC
j_call: TRBJ1-6; v_call: TRBV7-9; clone_size: -; d_call: -; cdr3_aa: CASRDGPSGLYNSPLHF; cdr3_nt: TGTGCCAGCAGGGACGGGCCGAGCGGCCTTTATAATTCACCCCTCCACTTT
j_call: TRBJ1-2; v_call: TRBV6-5; clone_size: -; d_call: -; cdr3_aa: CASSYFRGGYTF; cdr3_nt: TGTGCCAGCAGTTACTTCAGGGGTGGCTACACCTTC
j_call: TRBJ2-5; v_call: TRBV5-4; clone_size: -; d_call: -; cdr3_aa: CASRSTAIGETQYF; cdr3_nt: TGTGCCAGCAGGTCGACAGCGATAGGGGAGACCCAGTACTTC
j_call: TRBJ1-6; v_call: TRBV9; clone_size: -; d_call: -; cdr3_aa: CASSVGGRGNSPLHF; cdr3_nt: TGTGCCAGCAGCGTAGGGGGGCGCGGCAATTCACCCCTCCACTTT
j_call: TRBJ1-3; v_call: TRBV4-1; clone_size: -; d_call: -; cdr3_aa: CASSQGGTTPSGNTIYF; cdr3_nt: TGCGCCAGCAGCCAGGGCGGGACAACTCCCTCTGGAAACACCATATATTTT
j_call: TRBJ2-1; v_call: TRBV5-1; clone_size: once; d_call: -; cdr3_aa: CASSLGPPYNEQFF; cdr3_nt: TGCGCCAGCAGCCTCGGACCTCCCTACAATGAGCAGTTCTTC
j_call: TRBJ2-3; v_call: TRBV18; clone_size: -; d_call: -; cdr3_aa: CASSPMVTSTDTQYF; cdr3_nt: TGTGCCAGCTCACCAATGGTAACTAGCACAGATACGCAGTATTTT
j_call: TRBJ2-7; v_call: TRBV12-3/TRBV12-4; clone_size: -; d_call: -; cdr3_aa: CASSLVQGHEQYF; cdr3_nt: TGTGCCAGCAGTTTGGTCCAGGGGCACGAGCAGTACTTC
j_call: TRBJ1-1; v_call: TRBV7-9; clone_size: -; d_call: -; cdr3_aa: CASSLNMHTEAFF; cdr3_nt: TGTGCCAGCAGCTTAAACATGCACACTGAAGCTTTCTTT
j_call: TRBJ2-1; v_call: TRBV7-2; clone_size: -; d_call: TRBD1; cdr3_aa: CASSPRTGTVANEQFF; cdr3_nt: TGTGCCAGCAGCCCCCGGACAGGGACAGTAGCCAATGAGCAGTTCTTC
j_call: TRBJ1-3; v_call: TRBV5-1; clone_size: -; d_call: -; cdr3_aa: CASSFEGSGNTIYF; cdr3_nt: TGCGCCAGCAGCTTCGAGGGATCTGGAAACACCATATATTTT
j_call: TRBJ2-3; v_call: TRBV1; clone_size: -; d_call: -; cdr3_aa: CTSSHLIGLFKFLDTQYF; cdr3_nt: TGCACCAGCAGCCACTTAATTGGACTATTTAAATTTTTAGATACGCAGTATTTT
j_call: TRBJ1-2; v_call: TRBV21-1; clone_size: -; d_call: -; cdr3_aa: CASSRSGGDSRDYGYTF; cdr3_nt: TGTGCCAGCAGCCGATCCGGAGGGGACAGTAGGGACTATGGCTACACCTTC
j_call: TRBJ1-1; v_call: TRBV2; clone_size: -; d_call: -; cdr3_aa: CASSGWEDTEAFF; cdr3_nt: TGTGCCAGCAGTGGGTGGGAGGACACTGAAGCTTTCTTT
j_call: TRBJ2-3; v_call: TRBV5-4; clone_size: -; d_call: TRBD2; cdr3_aa: CASRQGLAAHTQYF; cdr3_nt: TGTGCCAGCAGACAGGGACTAGCGGCGCATACGCAGTATTTT
j_call: TRBJ2-5; v_call: TRBV7-2; clone_size: -; d_call: TRBD1; cdr3_aa: CASSTQTGNHQETQYF; cdr3_nt: TGTGCCAGCAGCACTCAGACAGGGAACCACCAAGAGACCCAGTACTTC
j_call: TRBJ1-1; v_call: TRBV15; clone_size: -; d_call: -; cdr3_aa: CATSRGGLNTEAFF; cdr3_nt: TGTGCCACCAGCAGAGGCGGTCTGAACACTGAAGCTTTCTTT
j_call: TRBJ1-2; v_call: TRBV10-1; clone_size: -; d_call: TRBD1; cdr3_aa: CASSESSGGYGYTF; cdr3_nt: TGCGCCAGCAGTGAGTCGTCAGGGGGATATGGCTACACCTTC
j_call: TRBJ1-5; v_call: TRBV5-6; clone_size: -; d_call: -; cdr3_aa: CASSPYPGYQPQHF; cdr3_nt: TGTGCCAGCAGCCCCTATCCGGGGTATCAGCCCCAGCATTTT
j_call: TRBJ1-2; v_call: TRBV2; clone_size: once; d_call: TRBD1; cdr3_aa: CAGYRGRGYGYTF; cdr3_nt: TGTGCCGGTTACAGGGGTCGCGGCTATGGCTACACCTTC
j_call: TRBJ1-1; v_call: TRBV19; clone_size: -; d_call: -; cdr3_aa: CASNSNTEAFF; cdr3_nt: TGTGCCAGTAATTCGAACACTGAAGCTTTCTTT
j_call: TRBJ1-1; v_call: TRBV2; clone_size: -; d_call: -; cdr3_aa: CASSVGEAFF; cdr3_nt: TGTGCCAGCAGTGTGGGGGAGGCTTTCTTT
j_call: TRBJ1-1; v_call: TRBV6-2/TRBV6-3; clone_size: -; d_call: -; cdr3_aa: CASSYSGAGTEAFF; cdr3_nt: TGTGCCAGCAGTTACTCGGGGGCAGGGACTGAAGCTTTCTTT
j_call: TRBJ2-7; v_call: TRBV6-5; clone_size: -; d_call: -; cdr3_aa: CASSYRENGYEQYF; cdr3_nt: TGTGCCAGCAGTTACCGGGAGAATGGCTACGAGCAGTACTTC
j_call: TRBJ1-1; v_call: TRBV2; clone_size: once; d_call: TRBD1; cdr3_aa: CASSGIGDRGLARNTEAFF; cdr3_nt: TGTGCCAGCAGTGGGATTGGGGACAGGGGCCTCGCAAGGAACACTGAAGCTTTCTTT
j_call: TRBJ1-1; v_call: TRBV7-2; clone_size: -; d_call: -; cdr3_aa: CASSIFQGTNTEAFF; cdr3_nt: TGTGCCAGCAGCATTTTCCAGGGGACGAACACTGAAGCTTTCTTT
j_call: TRBJ1-1; v_call: TRBV19; clone_size: -; d_call: -; cdr3_aa: CASTPPRGRLPTGGEAFF; cdr3_nt: TGTGCCAGTACTCCACCCCGGGGCAGGCTGCCGACGGGTGGTGAAGCTTTCTTT
j_call: TRBJ2-6; v_call: TRBV19; clone_size: -; d_call: TRBD1; cdr3_aa: CASTRQGVGANVLTF; cdr3_nt: TGTGCCAGTACTCGACAGGGGGTTGGGGCCAACGTCCTGACTTTC
j_call: TRBJ1-5; v_call: TRBV3-1/TRBV3-2; clone_size: -; d_call: -; cdr3_aa: CASSQVGQPQHF; cdr3_nt: TGTGCCAGCAGCCAAGTAGGGCAGCCCCAGCATTTT
j_call: TRBJ1-4; v_call: TRBV24-1; clone_size: -; d_call: -; cdr3_aa: CATSDTGPVVNEKLFF; cdr3_nt: TGTGCCACCAGTGATACGGGCCCCGTGGTTAATGAAAAACTGTTTTTT
j_call: TRBJ1-1; v_call: TRBV2; clone_size: -; d_call: -; cdr3_aa: CASSVFAEAFF; cdr3_nt: TGTGCCAGCAGTGTGTTCGCTGAAGCTTTCTTT
j_call: TRBJ1-1; v_call: TRBV29-1; clone_size: -; d_call: -; cdr3_aa: CSATATGNTEAFF; cdr3_nt: TGCAGCGCTACAGCCACAGGGAACACTGAAGCTTTCTTT
j_call: TRBJ1-2; v_call: TRBV24-1; clone_size: -; d_call: -; cdr3_aa: CATSAAGWGYTF; cdr3_nt: TGTGCCACCAGTGCCGCGGGGTGGGGCTACACCTTC
j_call: TRBJ2-3; v_call: TRBV5-1; clone_size: -; d_call: TRBD2; cdr3_aa: CASSPIAGVVDTQYF; cdr3_nt: TGCGCCAGCAGCCCTATAGCGGGGGTGGTAGATACGCAGTATTTT
j_call: TRBJ1-4; v_call: TRBV5-1; clone_size: -; d_call: TRBD1; cdr3_aa: CASSLGTGGARTNEKLFF; cdr3_nt: TGCGCCAGCAGCTTGGGTACAGGGGGCGCGAGAACTAATGAAAAACTGTTTTTT